This T cell receptor (beta chain) appears in the sequencing data of a study of T cells in localized non-small cell lung cancer. Sequencing was performed with immunoSEQ multiplex PCR; in TCRdb, only in-frame clones are kept and a portion is missing. The sample lists over a thousand clones, about 20% occurring once. The study, taken as a whole, reports: A higher density of T cells in blood coincided with extended overall survival. The highest T cell clonality was in uninvolved adjacent lung, above tumor. The study sequenced only one region of the tumor. As a result, intratumor heterogeneity could not be excluded and remains possible. A median of about 54 of the top 100 tumor clones appeared in adjacent lung, which was paired and uninvolved.

The CDR3 is 15 amino acids. Trimming at V came to 2 bases and at J to 6 bases, leaving 2 bases not matched to a gene. Germline V gene data show CDR1 as MDHEN and CDR2 as SYDVKM. A note on this clone: The antigen remains unidentified.

The receptor comes from a woman aged 40-69 years with stage I lung adenocarcinoma. The chain carries TRBV28 and TRBJ2-1; 12 bases are a match to TRBD2. Sequencing was performed on lung tumor tissue, taken before any cancer treatment. DNA for the CDR3: TGTGCCAGCAGTTTACTAGCGGGAGGGGCCAATGAGCAGTTCTTC. Its protein is CASSLLAGGANEQFF.